Below, 23 T cell receptor beta chains from the same sample are listed, as sequenced in a study of blood T cell repertoires in COVID-19 (TCRdb year 2020). Library generation was performed with the immunoSEQ multiplex PCR assay. The source is immuneACCESS, and TCRdb retained only in-frame sequences with V and J called. Part of the clones is not carried over; for the studies checked, unresolved V genes explain less than half of this, and the remainder is unexplained. In all, the sample holds over 250,000 clones, and 75% to 90% of those were seen once. 11% of the sample belongs to the ten largest clones. Material for sequencing was peripheral blood. These receptors were collected from a woman between 65 and 79 years old with acute or convalescent COVID-19.

This CDR3 reads CASSEFEGRGNTEAFF. Written as DNA, the CDR3 is TGTGCCAGCAGTGAATTTGAGGGCAGGGGGAACACTGAAGCTTTCTTT. The chain couples TRBV25-1 to TRBJ1-1; D is perhaps TRBD1 (6 bases). The V gene lost 1 base and the J gene lost 1 base, with 13 bases spanning the gap. Germline V gene data show CDR1 as MGHDK and CDR2 as SYGVNS. The CDR3 has 16 residues.

The chain carries TRBV6-5 and TRBJ1-5, with 7 bases identical to TRBD1. Germline CDR1 MNHEY, CDR2 SVGAGI. J gave up 6 bases and V 6 bases, and 5 bases lay outside the gene matches. The CDR3 extends over 13 amino acids. CDR3 DNA sequence: TGTGCCAGCAGGAGACAGGGCGGTCAGCCCCAGCATTTT. It specifies CASRRQGGQPQHF.

The rearrangement joins TRBV7-9 to TRBJ1-6; no firm D call. CDR1 and CDR2 (germline): SEHNR, FQNEAQ (reference sequence). This CDR3 is built from 13 residues. Trimming removed 2 bases at V and 9 bases at J, with 8 bases between. CDR3: CASSLSQFSPLHF. The CDR3 coding sequence is TGTGCCAGCAGCTTATCCCAATTTTCACCCCTCCACTTT.

The CDR3 region has the DNA TGCGCCAGCAGGACAGGGACGGCCTCCTACGAGCAGTACTTC. This sequence encodes CASRTGTASYEQYF. The chain joins TRBV5-1 to TRBJ2-7; 7 bases align to TRBD1. The CDR3 spans 14 residues. CDR1 and CDR2 from the germline V gene are SGHRS and YFSETQ. J gave up 0 bases and V 5 bases, and 5 bases lay outside the gene matches.

The chain combines TRBV3-1 (or the pseudogene TRBV3-2) with TRBJ2-7, with D maybe TRBD2 (6 bases). Germline V lookup: CDR1 LGHDT, CDR2 YNNKEL (reference sequence). The V gene lost 4 bases and the J gene lost 3 bases, with 13 bases spanning the gap. The length of the CDR3 is 14 residues. For the CDR3, the DNA is TGTGCCAGCAGCCGGTGGAGGGGAAACTACGAGCAGTACTTC. It yields the protein CASSRWRGNYEQYF.

The chain uses TRBV7-9 and TRBJ2-1; maybe TRBD2 (6 bases). The CDR3 loop spans 16 amino acids. V was clipped by 0 bases and J by 1 base, with 10 bases between them. Per the germline V gene, CDR1 is SEHNR and CDR2 is FQNEAQ (reference sequence). DNA of the CDR3: TGTGCCAGCAGCTTAGCGCGGGGTAGGTCCTACAATGAGCAGTTCTTC. Translating gives CASSLARGRSYNEQFF.

V gene TRBV5-1 combines with J gene TRBJ1-4; 8 bases fit TRBD1. CDR1 and CDR2 from the germline V gene are SGHRS and YFSETQ. The J segment lost 4 bases and the V segment lost 0 bases, leaving 11 bases of the junction unmatched. CDR3 length equals 18 residues. The chain's CDR3 is CASSLGDFTGGVNEKLFF. The CDR3 DNA is TGCGCCAGCAGCTTGGGGGATTTTACAGGGGGAGTTAATGAAAAACTGTTTTTT.

The V and J genes are TRBV7-9 and TRBJ2-4, with D possibly being TRBD2 (6 bases). CDR1 is SEHNR, CDR2 FQNEAQ, per germline (reference sequence). Trimming cost V 5 bases and J 6 bases, with 17 bases left between them. The CDR3 spans 15 residues. This CDR3 reads CASSAPRGQGNIQYF. The DNA of the CDR3 is TGTGCCAGCAGCGCCCCGCGGGGCCAAGGAAACATTCAGTACTTC.

CDR3 amino acids: CSASDSGLAELQSTSYEQYF. CDR3 DNA sequence: TGCAGTGCTAGTGATTCGGGACTAGCGGAACTTCAAAGCACGTCCTACGAGCAGTACTTC. The V gene is TRBV20-1, the J gene TRBJ2-7; 11 bases match TRBD2. There are 20 residues in the CDR3. Germline V gene sequence: CDR1 DFQATT, CDR2 SNEGSKA (reference sequence). The trim removed 3 bases at V and 1 base at J, leaving 20 bases unmatched.

This clone turned up a few times. This chain uses TRBV5-1 with TRBJ2-3, with TRBD1 matching 7 bases. The CDR3 runs 14 residues. CDR1 and CDR2 (germline): SGHRS, YFSETQ. The J segment lost 6 bases and the V segment lost 2 bases, leaving 6 bases of the junction unmatched. The CDR3 DNA follows: TGCGCCAGCAGCTTCGACAGGGTCTTGGATACGCAGTATTTT. The encoded protein is CASSFDRVLDTQYF.

The chain combines TRBV14 with TRBJ1-2; 7 bases match TRBD1. The germline CDR1 and CDR2 sequences are SGHDN and FVKESK. This CDR3 has 15 amino acids. V dropped 3 bases and J dropped 5; count of bases not matched to a gene: 9. The CDR3 protein is CASSHKGGREYGYTF. In nucleotides, the CDR3 is TGTGCCAGCAGCCATAAAGGGGGCCGGGAATATGGCTACACCTTC. The full variable domain, rest sourced from reference TRBV14 and TRBJ1-2, is EAGVTQFPSHSVIEKGQTVTLRCDPISGHDNLYWYRRVMGKEIKFLLHFVKESKQDESGMPNNRFLAERTGGTYSTLKVQPAELEDSGVYFCASSHKGGREYGYTFGSGTRLTVV.

The chain employs TRBV18 and TRBJ1-3; 7 bases match TRBD1. The germline gives CDR1 KGHSH, CDR2 LQKENI. J gave up 4 bases and V 4 bases, and 10 bases lay outside the gene matches. The CDR3 is made up of 16 amino acids. As DNA, the CDR3 is TGTGCCAGCTCACGACAGGGTACCTTGGCCGGAAACACCATATATTTT. It translates to CASSRQGTLAGNTIYF.

This rearrangement joins TRBV7-8 to TRBJ1-3, with 7 nucleotides matching TRBD1. CDR1 is SGHVS and CDR2 is FQNEAQ in the germline V gene. V trimming: 6 bases; J trimming: 8 bases; junction bases outside the gene matches: 10. The CDR3 covers 14 residues. The CDR3 coding sequence is TGTGCCAGCAGTATGGCCCAGGGGGGATACACCATATATTTT. It specifies CASSMAQGGYTIYF.

The chain has TRBV6-1 and TRBJ2-1; the match to TRBD2 covers 9 bases. Germline-derived CDR1 and CDR2 are MNHNS and SASEGT. Losses at the gene ends were 2 bases for V and 1 base for J; bases not matched to a gene: 9. This CDR3 is 18 amino acids long. CDR3: CASSERAGGFDSYNEQFF. CDR3 DNA: TGTGCCAGCAGTGAAAGGGCGGGGGGGTTTGATTCCTACAATGAGCAGTTCTTC.

The chain is built from TRBV3-1 (or the pseudogene TRBV3-2) and TRBJ1-3; 7 nucleotides align to TRBD1. Trimming took 4 bases from V and 4 from J; bases not matched to a gene: 4. The CDR3 length is 14 residues. Germline V gene sequence: CDR1 LGHDT, CDR2 YNNKEL (reference sequence). CDR3 nucleotide sequence: TGTGCCAGCAGCCTCGGGACAGCAGGAAACACCATATATTTT. This codes for CASSLGTAGNTIYF.

The J gene is TRBJ1-2, the V gene TRBV4-2; 8 bases fit TRBD1. CDR1 and CDR2 (germline): LGHNA, YNFKEQ. Losses at the gene ends were 1 base for V and 5 bases for J; bases not matched to a gene: 6. This CDR3 spans 15 amino acids. The CDR3: CASSQAYQGAYGYTF. CDR3 bases: TGTGCCAGCAGCCAAGCCTATCAGGGGGCATATGGCTACACCTTC.

The chain couples TRBV19 to TRBJ2-3, with a possible D match to TRBD2 (5 bases). The CDR3 totals 14 residues. Germline values: CDR1 LNHDA, CDR2 SQIVND (reference sequence). Trimming removed 3 bases at V and 1 base at J, with 8 bases between. The CDR3 sequence is CASSIAGGTDTQYF. The CDR3 DNA reads TGTGCCAGTAGTATTGCCGGGGGCACAGATACGCAGTATTTT.

The V call is TRBV7-8, the J call TRBJ2-3, with 8 positions matching TRBD2. This CDR3 is built from 16 residues. Per germline, CDR1 SGHVS and CDR2 FQNEAQ. J lost 7 bases, V lost 8 bases, and 17 bases had no gene match. The CDR3 region is CASQPGMSGGPYTQYF. DNA of the CDR3: TGTGCCAGCCAGCCCGGCATGAGCGGGGGCCCTTATACGCAGTATTTT.

The chain employs TRBV7-8 and TRBJ1-2, with D possibly TRBD1 on 6 matching bases. V lost 2 bases, J lost 2 bases, and 15 bases lay in between. Germline lookup yields CDR1 SGHVS and CDR2 FQNEAQ. This CDR3 comprises 16 residues. The DNA for the CDR3 is TGTGCCAGCAGCTTAAGGCGTCAGGGGAGCAACTATGGCTACACCTTC. Protein product: CASSLRRQGSNYGYTF.

V and J are TRBV5-1 and TRBJ2-3; D perhaps matches TRBD2 (7 bases). V lost 2 bases, J lost 5 bases, and 24 bases lay in between. The CDR3 is 18 residues long. Germline V gives CDR1 SGHRS, CDR2 YFSETQ. The CDR3 nucleotides are TGCGCCAGCAGCTTTTTTGTAGGATCGGGGGGCCGGGGAGATACGCAGTATTTT. Translation gives CASSFFVGSGGRGDTQYF.

V is TRBV4-2 and J is TRBJ2-2, with 11 nucleotides matching TRBD2. Germline lookup yields CDR1 LGHNA and CDR2 YNFKEQ. J lost 7 bases, V lost 1 base, and 8 bases had no gene match. This CDR3 has 17 amino acids. CDR3 DNA: TGTGCCAGCAGCCAAGGAATAGCGGGGGGGCGTATCGGGGAGCTGTTTTTT. This encodes CASSQGIAGGRIGELFF.

The chain recombines TRBV7-9 with TRBJ1-1, with a weak D call TRBD1 (6 bases). CDR3 length: 13 residues. Per germline, CDR1 SEHNR and CDR2 FQNEAQ (reference sequence). The V gene lost 4 bases and the J gene lost 7 bases, with 13 bases spanning the gap. This chain's CDR3 is CASSSRQAFEAFF. In DNA form, the CDR3 reads TGTGCCAGCAGCTCACGACAGGCCTTTGAAGCTTTCTTT.

This clone was seen only a few times. The chain employs TRBV19 and TRBJ2-7; the D gene is possibly TRBD2 (5 bases). The CDR3 is made up of 16 amino acids. The germline gives CDR1 LNHDA, CDR2 SQIVND (reference sequence). Trimming took 5 bases from V and 5 from J, leaving 22 bases between them. CDR3 amino acids: CASSSGFPNSLNEQYF. CDR3 DNA: TGTGCCAGTAGTTCGGGATTCCCTAACTCCTTAAACGAGCAGTACTTC.